These T cell receptor beta chains were read from a single sample in a study of T cells in Graves' hyperthyroidism and ophthalmopathy. TCRdb analysed the multiplex PCR reads with MiXCR anew, one entry per CDR3 protein. The sample includes about 640,000 distinct CDR3 sequences, around 13% of them seen just once. The sequencing input was blood. The receptors come from a woman aged 45-60 years with Graves' ophthalmopathy. Both conserved end residues are part of each CDR3. The D gene is left open where the match is weak. Clone size is given for some rows only: seen once, a few or many times, or a class if the clone is expanded.

d_call: .
v_call: TRBV24-1
clone_size: .
j_call: TRBJ2-7
cdr3_aa: CATSGVKPSYEQYF
cdr3_nt: TGTGCCACCAGTGGAGTGAAGCCCTCCTACGAGCAGTACTTC

d_call: .
v_call: TRBV13
clone_size: .
j_call: TRBJ1-6
cdr3_aa: CASSRDGGSPLHF
cdr3_nt: TGTGCCAGCAGCAGGGACGGTGGATCACCCCTCCACTTT

d_call: TRBD2
v_call: TRBV20-1
clone_size: .
j_call: TRBJ2-1
cdr3_aa: CSASGSGDYNEQFF
cdr3_nt: TGCAGTGCTAGCGGTAGCGGGGATTACAATGAGCAGTTCTTC

d_call: .
v_call: TRBV24-1
clone_size: many
j_call: TRBJ2-5
cdr3_aa: CATSDPAAQETQYF
cdr3_nt: TGTGCCACCAGTGACCCGGCGGCCCAAGAGACCCAGTACTTC

d_call: .
v_call: TRBV27
clone_size: .
j_call: TRBJ2-2
cdr3_aa: CASSFGGMNTGELFF
cdr3_nt: TGTGCCAGCAGTTTTGGGGGGATGAACACCGGGGAGCTGTTTTTT

d_call: TRBD2
v_call: TRBV6-6
clone_size: many
j_call: TRBJ2-2
cdr3_aa: CASSYSTPGLAGGRDTGELFF
cdr3_nt: TGTGCCAGCAGTTACTCGACCCCTGGTCTAGCGGGAGGACGTGACACCGGGGAGCTGTTTTTT

d_call: TRBD2
v_call: TRBV3-1
clone_size: many
j_call: TRBJ2-2
cdr3_aa: CASSQGLAGFTGELFF
cdr3_nt: TGTGCCAGCAGCCAAGGACTAGCGGGATTCACCGGGGAGCTGTTTTTT

d_call: .
v_call: TRBV5-5
clone_size: many
j_call: TRBJ1-1
cdr3_aa: CASADGQFTEAFF
cdr3_nt: TGTGCCAGCGCCGACGGACAGTTCACTGAAGCTTTCTTT

d_call: TRBD1
v_call: TRBV20-1
clone_size: many
j_call: TRBJ2-2
cdr3_aa: CSAENRGTNTGELFF
cdr3_nt: TGCAGTGCGGAGAACAGGGGGACGAACACCGGGGAGCTGTTTTTT

d_call: .
v_call: TRBV6-4
clone_size: .
j_call: TRBJ2-3
cdr3_aa: CASSADLADTQYF
cdr3_nt: TGTGCCAGCAGTGCTGACTTAGCAGATACGCAGTATTTT

d_call: TRBD2
v_call: TRBV19
clone_size: once
j_call: TRBJ2-3
cdr3_aa: CASSMSGLERSTQYF
cdr3_nt: TGTGCCAGTAGTATGTCGGGACTAGAACGTTCTACGCAGTATTTT

d_call: TRBD2
v_call: TRBV29-1
clone_size: many
j_call: TRBJ2-1
cdr3_aa: CSVEGMILAGGDEQFF
cdr3_nt: TGCAGCGTTGAGGGGATGATACTAGCGGGAGGGGATGAGCAGTTCTTC

d_call: TRBD2
v_call: TRBV29-1
clone_size: many
j_call: TRBJ2-1
cdr3_aa: CSVEGFSGTSPAYNEQFF
cdr3_nt: TGCAGCGTTGAAGGTTTTAGCGGGACGAGCCCTGCCTACAATGAGCAGTTCTTC

d_call: TRBD2
v_call: TRBV4-2
clone_size: .
j_call: TRBJ2-5
cdr3_aa: CASSQLELAGGPLETQYF
cdr3_nt: TGTGCCAGCAGCCAGCTAGAACTAGCGGGAGGGCCTCTTGAGACCCAGTACTTC

d_call: TRBD1
v_call: TRBV28
clone_size: few
j_call: TRBJ2-7
cdr3_aa: CASSPGQGPFYEQYF
cdr3_nt: TGTGCCAGCAGCCCCGGACAGGGCCCATTCTACGAGCAGTACTTC

d_call: .
v_call: TRBV28
clone_size: .
j_call: TRBJ1-5
cdr3_aa: CASSLHQGNSNQPQHF
cdr3_nt: TGTGCCAGCAGTTTGCATCAGGGAAATAGCAATCAGCCCCAGCATTTT

d_call: TRBD2
v_call: TRBV18
clone_size: many
j_call: TRBJ2-7
cdr3_aa: CASSPASGSRNEQYF
cdr3_nt: TGTGCCAGCTCACCAGCTAGCGGGAGTCGAAACGAGCAGTACTTC

d_call: .
v_call: TRBV27
clone_size: many
j_call: TRBJ2-1
cdr3_aa: CASSRSMTREQFF
cdr3_nt: TGTGCCAGCAGCCGATCGATGACTAGGGAGCAGTTCTTC

d_call: .
v_call: TRBV6-2/TRBV6-3
clone_size: few
j_call: TRBJ2-7
cdr3_aa: CASKEGRNYEQYF
cdr3_nt: TGTGCCAGCAAGGAGGGCAGAAACTACGAGCAGTACTTC

d_call: .
v_call: TRBV20-1
clone_size: many
j_call: TRBJ2-5
cdr3_aa: CSARLSGVETQYF
cdr3_nt: TGCAGTGCTAGGTTGTCAGGGGTAGAGACCCAGTACTTC

d_call: TRBD1
v_call: TRBV18
clone_size: many
j_call: TRBJ1-1
cdr3_aa: CASSTGIRGDTEAFF
cdr3_nt: TGTGCCAGCTCGACAGGGATTAGGGGTGACACTGAAGCTTTCTTT

d_call: TRBD1
v_call: TRBV6-1
clone_size: many
j_call: TRBJ1-1
cdr3_aa: CASSERQGGSEAFF
cdr3_nt: TGTGCCAGCAGTGAAAGACAGGGAGGCTCTGAAGCTTTCTTT

d_call: .
v_call: TRBV28
clone_size: many
j_call: TRBJ1-1
cdr3_aa: CASSLGDHYRYTEAFF
cdr3_nt: TGTGCCAGCAGTTTGGGGGACCACTATCGCTACACTGAAGCTTTCTTT

d_call: .
v_call: TRBV7-9
clone_size: .
j_call: TRBJ1-2
cdr3_aa: CASSLAGEINYGYTF
cdr3_nt: TGTGCCAGCAGCTTAGCAGGGGAAATCAACTATGGCTACACCTTC

d_call: .
v_call: TRBV4-3
clone_size: few
j_call: TRBJ2-1
cdr3_aa: CASSQDVGGYNEQFF
cdr3_nt: TGCGCCAGCAGCCAAGATGTTGGCGGCTACAATGAGCAGTTCTTC

d_call: .
v_call: TRBV6-1
clone_size: few
j_call: TRBJ1-2
cdr3_aa: CASSTRGTYGYTF
cdr3_nt: TGTGCCAGCAGCACGAGGGGGACCTATGGCTACACCTTC

d_call: TRBD2
v_call: TRBV12-3/TRBV12-4
clone_size: many
j_call: TRBJ2-1
cdr3_aa: CASSLETSADSYNEQFF
cdr3_nt: TGTGCCAGCAGTTTAGAGACTAGCGCCGACTCCTACAATGAGCAGTTCTTC

d_call: .
v_call: TRBV4-1
clone_size: many
j_call: TRBJ1-1
cdr3_aa: CASSQDVDTGMATEAFF
cdr3_nt: TGCGCCAGCAGCCAAGATGTTGACACGGGAATGGCCACTGAAGCTTTCTTT

d_call: .
v_call: TRBV6-2/TRBV6-3
clone_size: .
j_call: TRBJ2-2
cdr3_aa: CASSYSPPRAVGLFF
cdr3_nt: TGTGCCAGCAGTTACTCCCCACCCCGGGCCGTCGGGTTGTTTTTT

d_call: .
v_call: TRBV2
clone_size: many
j_call: TRBJ2-1
cdr3_aa: CASEGNEQFF
cdr3_nt: TGTGCCAGCGAAGGGAATGAGCAGTTCTTC

d_call: TRBD1
v_call: TRBV18
clone_size: .
j_call: TRBJ2-3
cdr3_aa: CASSPPTGGTDTQYF
cdr3_nt: TGTGCCAGCTCACCGCCCACAGGGGGCACAGATACGCAGTATTTT

d_call: TRBD2
v_call: TRBV12-3/TRBV12-4
clone_size: .
j_call: TRBJ2-3
cdr3_aa: CASSPLLARASGRDLTDTQYF
cdr3_nt: TGTGCCAGCAGTCCCCTGTTGGCCCGGGCTAGCGGGAGGGATCTCACAGATACGCAGTATTTT

d_call: TRBD2
v_call: TRBV20-1
clone_size: many
j_call: TRBJ2-5
cdr3_aa: CSAGTSGMYQETQYF
cdr3_nt: TGCAGTGCTGGGACTAGCGGGATGTACCAAGAGACCCAGTACTTC

d_call: .
v_call: TRBV2
clone_size: many
j_call: TRBJ2-1
cdr3_aa: CASSPSTGSYNEQFF
cdr3_nt: TGTGCCAGCAGTCCCAGTACGGGCTCCTACAATGAGCAGTTCTTC

d_call: TRBD2
v_call: TRBV19
clone_size: many
j_call: TRBJ2-1
cdr3_aa: CASSKPGTSPYNEQFF
cdr3_nt: TGTGCCAGTAGTAAACCCGGGACTAGCCCATACAATGAGCAGTTCTTC

d_call: .
v_call: TRBV24-1
clone_size: .
j_call: TRBJ2-7
cdr3_aa: CATSDTRVYEQYF
cdr3_nt: TGTGCCACCAGTGACACCAGGGTCTACGAGCAGTACTTC

d_call: .
v_call: TRBV6-2/TRBV6-3
clone_size: few
j_call: TRBJ2-5
cdr3_aa: CASSPVEETQYF
cdr3_nt: TGTGCCAGCAGTCCCGTTGAAGAGACCCAGTACTTC

d_call: TRBD2
v_call: TRBV28
clone_size: many
j_call: TRBJ2-3
cdr3_aa: CASSLLGWRESNTDTQYF
cdr3_nt: TGTGCCAGCAGTTTATTGGGGTGGCGGGAGTCGAACACAGATACGCAGTATTTT

d_call: .
v_call: TRBV12-3/TRBV12-4
clone_size: many
j_call: TRBJ1-1
cdr3_aa: CASSSWTEAFF
cdr3_nt: TGTGCCAGCAGTTCATGGACTGAAGCTTTCTTT

d_call: TRBD2
v_call: TRBV11-2
clone_size: .
j_call: TRBJ2-5
cdr3_aa: CASSLDPGLAGEETQYF
cdr3_nt: TGTGCCAGCAGCTTAGATCCCGGACTAGCGGGAGAAGAGACCCAGTACTTC

d_call: .
v_call: TRBV28
clone_size: many
j_call: TRBJ2-1
cdr3_aa: CASGGGRTYNEQFF
cdr3_nt: TGTGCCAGCGGGGGGGGCCGAACCTACAATGAGCAGTTCTTC

d_call: TRBD1
v_call: TRBV27
clone_size: many
j_call: TRBJ1-2
cdr3_aa: CASSQSGGDNLFYGYTF
cdr3_nt: TGTGCCAGCAGCCAATCAGGGGGCGACAATCTATTCTATGGCTACACCTTC

d_call: .
v_call: TRBV19
clone_size: few
j_call: TRBJ1-5
cdr3_aa: CASTERSAGFSNQPQHF
cdr3_nt: TGTGCCAGTACTGAGAGGTCGGCAGGGTTTAGCAATCAGCCCCAGCATTTT

d_call: .
v_call: TRBV2
clone_size: once
j_call: TRBJ1-1
cdr3_aa: CASSESPAAYMNTEAFF
cdr3_nt: TGTGCCAGCAGTGAATCCCCAGCGGCCTACATGAACACTGAAGCTTTCTTT

d_call: TRBD2
v_call: TRBV4-2
clone_size: many
j_call: TRBJ2-1
cdr3_aa: CASSQDRGGLPGEQFF
cdr3_nt: TGTGCCAGCAGCCAAGACCGGGGGGGACTGCCAGGTGAGCAGTTCTTC

d_call: TRBD2
v_call: TRBV5-1
clone_size: few
j_call: TRBJ2-5
cdr3_aa: CASSRGLEPERIQYF
cdr3_nt: TGCGCCAGCAGCAGGGGACTAGAGCCCGAGAGGATACAGTACTTC

d_call: TRBD2
v_call: TRBV14
clone_size: many
j_call: TRBJ2-3
cdr3_aa: CASSQRLLAGGSTDTQYF
cdr3_nt: TGTGCCAGCAGCCAACGACTCCTAGCGGGAGGGAGCACAGATACGCAGTATTTT

d_call: TRBD2
v_call: TRBV20-1
clone_size: many
j_call: TRBJ2-3
cdr3_aa: CSARDPTSGGGNTQYF
cdr3_nt: TGCAGTGCTAGAGATCCAACTAGCGGGGGAGGGAATACGCAGTATTTT

d_call: .
v_call: TRBV15
clone_size: .
j_call: TRBJ1-1
cdr3_aa: CATRVRTEAFF
cdr3_nt: TGTGCCACCAGGGTTAGAACTGAAGCTTTCTTT

d_call: TRBD2
v_call: TRBV13
clone_size: .
j_call: TRBJ2-1
cdr3_aa: CASSLVTSGILYNEQFF
cdr3_nt: TGTGCCAGCAGCTTAGTGACTAGCGGGATCCTCTACAATGAGCAGTTCTTC

d_call: .
v_call: TRBV9
clone_size: few
j_call: TRBJ1-3
cdr3_aa: CASSGGVPGNTIYF
cdr3_nt: TGTGCCAGCAGCGGAGGGGTCCCTGGAAACACCATATATTTT